The 8 T cell receptor beta chains below all came from one sample that was sequenced in a study of cytomegalovirus exposure and HLA in healthy donors. Primers: 60 Vbeta forward and 13 Jbeta reverse. Assay used: immunoSEQ multiplex PCR; TCRdb lists only in-frame clones, some missing. The data show around 150,000 clones, with approximately 80% seen just once and around 2% held by the top ten. The sequenced sample consisted of PBMCs. The receptors stem from a man aged 30 to 45 in good health and CMV-seronegative.

The chain recombines TRBV10-3 with TRBJ1-1; no clear D. Germline V gene sequence: CDR1 ENHRY, CDR2 SYGVKD. This CDR3 spans 15 amino acids. With 7 bases removed from V and 3 bases from J, the gap between germline ends came to 18 bases. CDR3 sequence: CAITKTSPGDTEAFF. CDR3 sequence (DNA): TGTGCCATCACCAAGACATCCCCCGGGGACACTGAAGCTTTCTTT.

The chain couples TRBV14 to TRBJ2-3, with D tentatively TRBD2 (5 bases). This CDR3 is built from 15 residues. Germline loops: CDR1 SGHDN, CDR2 FVKESK. V lost 5 bases, J lost 0 bases, and 12 bases lay in between. The CDR3 DNA sequence: TGTGCCAGCAGCTCCACCGGGGTGAGCACAGATACGCAGTATTTT. Amino acid sequence: CASSSTGVSTDTQYF.

This clone was counted a few times. The V call is TRBV29-1, the J call TRBJ2-3; TRBD1 aligns across 7 bases. The CDR3 consists of 12 residues. Germline V gene lookup returns CDR1 SQVTM and CDR2 ANQGSEA. Trimming at V came to 3 bases and at J to 4 bases, leaving 1 base not matched to a gene. CDR3 sequence reads: CSVDQGADTQYF. Here the CDR3 DNA reads TGCAGCGTTGACCAGGGGGCAGATACGCAGTATTTT.

This chain connects TRBV5-6 to TRBJ2-5; 8 bases map to TRBD1. V shed 4 bases and J 4 bases; nucleotides not matched to a gene: 9. Germline V gene sequence: CDR1 SGHDT, CDR2 YYEEEE. CDR3 length equals 15 residues. The CDR3 reads CASSKGQGEGETQYF. The CDR3 nucleotides read TGTGCCAGCAGCAAAGGACAGGGTGAGGGAGAGACCCAGTACTTC.

The genes are TRBV7-2 and TRBJ2-7; perhaps TRBD1 as D (6 bases). CDR1 is SGHTA and CDR2 is FQGNSA in the germline V gene. The germline V and J ends were trimmed by 7 bases and 2 bases, with 18 bases remaining between them. The length of the CDR3 is 15 residues. For the CDR3, the DNA is TGTGCCAGCACCCGAGGGCAGGGGTGGACCTACGAGCAGTACTTC. Its protein is CASTRGQGWTYEQYF. The whole variable domain, remainder taken from reference TRBV7-2 and TRBJ2-7, is GAGVSQSPSNKVTEKGKDVELRCDPISGHTALYWYRQSLGQGLEFLIYFQGNSAPDKSGLPSDRFSAERTGGSVSTLTIQRTQQEDSAVYLCASTRGQGWTYEQYFGPGTRLTVT.

This chain links TRBV10-2 with TRBJ1-4; 7 positions agree with TRBD1. The CDR3 totals 13 residues. V shed 6 bases, J shed 7 bases, and the junction held 5 bases outside the gene matches. Germline V gene lookup returns CDR1 WSHSY and CDR2 SAAADI. CDR3 loop: CASSGQDGEKLFF. Written as DNA, the CDR3 is TGCGCCAGCAGCGGACAGGACGGTGAAAAACTGTTTTTT.

To note about this clone: This sample includes further DNA sequences coding for the same CDR3. The J gene is TRBJ1-1, the V gene TRBV7-8; 9 bases fit TRBD1. V was pared by 5 bases and J by 4 bases, with 5 bases of the junction left unmatched. Germline V gene lookup returns CDR1 SGHVS and CDR2 FQNEAQ. The CDR3 consists of 14 residues. This CDR3 reads CASSKTGGSTEAFF. In DNA, the CDR3 is TGTGCCAGCAGCAAGACAGGGGGTAGCACTGAAGCTTTCTTT.

This chain connects TRBV6-5 to TRBJ2-1, with 7 bases identical to TRBD1. Trimming took 5 bases from V and 4 from J; bases not matched to a gene: 8. Germline CDR1 reads MNHEY; CDR2 reads SVGAGI. This CDR3 region has 15 residues. In DNA form, the CDR3 reads TGTGCCAGCAGTCCGACAGGGATTAAGTACAATGAGCAGTTCTTC. It specifies CASSPTGIKYNEQFF.